This TCR beta chain was retrieved from a study of cytomegalovirus exposure and HLA in healthy donors. Study-wide context: Researchers found that under 90% of 398 genotyped donors fell within the Caucasian-associated ancestry cluster. Whole-study results and caveats: The listing of approximately 160 TCR beta chains classed them as cytomegalovirus-associated. Despite most TCR sequences being rare, some public TCRs occurred in many donors.

Turning to this clone: Its antigen is currently unknown.

PCR employed 60 Vbeta and 13 Jbeta primers. Clones were read by immunoSEQ multiplex PCR, and TCRdb kept only the in-frame ones, dropping some. The table has about 190,000 clones, 75% to 90% seen once; the top ten hold 1.6%. The germline V gene encodes CDR1 MDHEN and CDR2 SYDVKM. V was pared by 5 bases and J by 5 bases, with 22 bases between. CDR3 length: 17 amino acids. The sample comprised PBMCs. This clonotype was obtained from a man between 50 and 59 years old in good health and CMV-seronegative. The genes are TRBV28 and TRBJ1-5, with a possible D match to TRBD1 (5 bases). The CDR3 DNA follows: TGTGCCAGCAGTCCCCTCCCTCCGGCGGGGACCCATCAGCCCCAGCATTTT. Protein product: CASSPLPPAGTHQPQHF.